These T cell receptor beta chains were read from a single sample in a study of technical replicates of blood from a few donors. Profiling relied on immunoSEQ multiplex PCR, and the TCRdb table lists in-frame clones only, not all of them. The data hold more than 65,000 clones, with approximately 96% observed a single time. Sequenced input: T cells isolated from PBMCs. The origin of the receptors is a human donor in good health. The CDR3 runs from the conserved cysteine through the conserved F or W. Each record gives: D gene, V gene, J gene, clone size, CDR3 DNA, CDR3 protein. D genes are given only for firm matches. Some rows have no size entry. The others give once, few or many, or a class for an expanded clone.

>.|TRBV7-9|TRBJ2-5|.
TGTGCCAGCAGCTTTTCCGGGAACCCCCTCCAAGAGACCCAGTACTTC
CASSFSGNPLQETQYF
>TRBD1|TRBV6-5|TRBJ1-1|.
TGTGCCAGCAGGCCCGGACAGGGGCCCACTGAAGCTTTCTTT
CASRPGQGPTEAFF
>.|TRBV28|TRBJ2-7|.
TGTGCCAGCAGTTTATCTGGCGGCTCCTACGAGCAGTACTTC
CASSLSGGSYEQYF
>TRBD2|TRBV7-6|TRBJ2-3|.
TGTGCCAGCAGCTCACGGGTCGGCGGGAGTATCGCAGATACGCAGTATTTT
CASSSRVGGSIADTQYF
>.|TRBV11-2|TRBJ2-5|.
TGTGCCAGCAGCGGCCCAGACCACGGAGGGCAGACCCAGTACTTC
CASSGPDHGGQTQYF
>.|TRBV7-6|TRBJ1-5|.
TGTGCCAGCAGCTTTTCGGCAGGGGCGACTAATCTGCCCCAGCATTTT
CASSFSAGATNLPQHF
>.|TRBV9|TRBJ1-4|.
TGTGCCAGCAGCAAAATGGGGACAAGTAATGAAAAACTGTTTTTT
CASSKMGTSNEKLFF
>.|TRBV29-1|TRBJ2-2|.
TGCAGCGTTGATGGGCAGAACACCGGGGAGCTGTTTTTT
CSVDGQNTGELFF
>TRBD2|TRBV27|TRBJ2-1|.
TGTGCCAGCAGTAAACCTAGCGGTGCCTACAATGAGCAGTTCTTC
CASSKPSGAYNEQFF
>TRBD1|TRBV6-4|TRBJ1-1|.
TGTGCCAGCAGTCGAACAGGGGATTTAGGGACTGAAGCTTTCTTT
CASSRTGDLGTEAFF
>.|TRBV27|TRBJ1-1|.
TGTGCCAGCATGGCAACAGGGACGAAGATGAACACTGAAGCTTTCTTT
CASMATGTKMNTEAFF
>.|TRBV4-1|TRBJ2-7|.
TGCGCCAGCAGCCTTCAGACTGATACTTCCTACGAGCAGTACTTC
CASSLQTDTSYEQYF
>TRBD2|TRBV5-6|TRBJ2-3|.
TGTGCCAGCAGCTTAATCGGACTAGCGGAATCAGATACGCAGTATTTT
CASSLIGLAESDTQYF
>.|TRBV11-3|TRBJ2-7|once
TGTGCCAGCAGCTCTTATCCGCGGCTTAGCTCCTACGAGCAGTACTTC
CASSSYPRLSSYEQYF
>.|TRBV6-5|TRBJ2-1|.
TGTGCCACCCACCGGGCAGGGATCAACAATGAGCAGTTCTTC
CATHRAGINNEQFF
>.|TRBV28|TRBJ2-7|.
TGTGCCAGCAGTTTAGAGGGAGAGTTGTACGAGCAGTACTTC
CASSLEGELYEQYF
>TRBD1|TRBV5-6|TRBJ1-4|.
TGTGCCAGCAGCTCCCGGACAGGGGGTTATGAAAAACTGTTTTTT
CASSSRTGGYEKLFF
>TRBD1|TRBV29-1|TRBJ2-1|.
TGCAGCGTTGTAGTCCGGACAGGGTTTGACAATGAGCAGTTCTTC
CSVVVRTGFDNEQFF
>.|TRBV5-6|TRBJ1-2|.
TGTGCCAGCACCCCAATCGTAGCTAACTATGGCTACACCTTC
CASTPIVANYGYTF
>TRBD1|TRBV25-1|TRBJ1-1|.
TGTGCCAGCAGTACAGGGGGTCGAACTGAAGCTTTCTTT
CASSTGGRTEAFF
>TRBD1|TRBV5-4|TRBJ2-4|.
TGTGCCAGCAGCGAGGGACAGGGAACAGCCTTAGCCAAAAACATTCAGTACTTC
CASSEGQGTALAKNIQYF
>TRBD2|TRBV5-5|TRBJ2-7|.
TGTGCCAGCAGCTTGGGTCTAGCGGGAGCCTACGAGCAGTACTTC
CASSLGLAGAYEQYF
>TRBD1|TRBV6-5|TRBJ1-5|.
TGTGCCAGCAGTTACGGGAACAGGGGGCCCCAGCATTTT
CASSYGNRGPQHF
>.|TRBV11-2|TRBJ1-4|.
TGTGCCAGCAGCACGACAGGCGGTGGCGAAAAACTGTTTTTT
CASSTTGGGEKLFF
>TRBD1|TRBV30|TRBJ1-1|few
TGTGCCTGGAGTGGAACCAGGGGGATGAACACTGAAGCTTTCTTT
CAWSGTRGMNTEAFF
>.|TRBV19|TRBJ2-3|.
TGTGCCAGTAATGAACTCAACGGGGGACCCCCAGATACGCAGTATTTT
CASNELNGGPPDTQYF
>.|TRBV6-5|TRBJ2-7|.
TGTGCCAGCAGTGTAGCAGGGATCAAGCAGTACTTC
CASSVAGIKQYF
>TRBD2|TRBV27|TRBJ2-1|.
TGTGCCAGCACAACCGGGACTAGCGGGAGTAATGAGCAGTTCTTC
CASTTGTSGSNEQFF